This T cell receptor beta chain derives from a study of T cell responses to AZD1222 COVID-19 vaccine. In the study overall: Second-dose intervals of approximately 4 or approximately 12 weeks were pooled.

TCRdb keeps only in-frame clones here, not all; method: immunoSEQ multiplex PCR. The data contain 150,000 or so clones, 92% of them singletons. Whole-study results and caveats: Once two AZD1222 doses were given, Spike-specific TCR breadth and depth went up. Sampled repertoires all dated from after the peak T cell response.

For this clone: Its antigen is unknown.

The germline CDR1 and CDR2 sequences are SGHAT and FQNNGV. After removal of 5 bases from V and 2 bases from J, the junction contained 14 bases not matched to a gene. The CDR3 runs 18 residues. The clonotype was recovered from an adult in good health. The chain couples TRBV11-2 to TRBJ2-3; 9 bases are shared with TRBD2. The sequencing used peripheral blood, collected on day 0 of AZD1222 vaccination. CDR3 loop: CASSPRIQSGGSTDTQYF. The CDR3, as DNA: TGTGCCAGCAGCCCGAGAATACAAAGCGGGGGGTCCACAGATACGCAGTATTTT. Full variable domain (rest looked up from reference TRBV11-2 and TRBJ2-3): EAGVAQSPRYKIIEKRQSVAFWCNPISGHATLYWYQQILGQGPKLLIQFQNNGVVDDSQLPKDRFSAERLKGVDSTLKIQPAKLEDSAVYLCASSPRIQSGGSTDTQYFGPGTRLTVL.